These T cell receptor beta chains were read from a single sample in a study of OX40 agonist ivuxolimab in advanced cancers. Sequencing used immunoSEQ multiplex PCR; TCRdb keeps in-frame clones, though not all of them. Of fewer than 90,000 clones listed, less than 90% are singletons. The input for sequencing was CD4+ or CD8+ T cells sorted from blood, taken in a trial of the OX40 agonist ivuxolimab. These receptors originate from an adult with an advanced solid tumor such as melanoma, head and neck, liver or kidney cancer. Each CDR3 is given with its conserved first and last residue. A D gene is named only where the DNA matches it firmly. Expanded clones are given a class, and other clones once, few, many or no size at all.

clone_size cdr3_length j_call d_call v_call cdr3_nt cdr3_aa
NA 14 TRBJ2-4 NA TRBV11-1 TGTGCCAGCAGCGTTAGCCGCGACCCAAACATTCAGTACTTC CASSVSRDPNIQYF
NA 13 TRBJ2-7 TRBD2 TRBV6-5 TGTGCCAGCAGTTCCGGGGGGTCCTACGAGCAGTACTTC CASSSGGSYEQYF
NA 15 TRBJ2-7 TRBD2 TRBV6-5 TGTGCCAGCAGTACCTCGGGACTAGCGGATTACGAGCAGTACTTC CASSTSGLADYEQYF
few 13 TRBJ1-4 NA TRBV2 TGTGCCAGTTCTAAAGGGGTCATTGAAAAACTGTTTTTT CASSKGVIEKLFF
NA 15 TRBJ2-5 NA TRBV7-2 TGTGCCAGCAGCCCACCCGGGACAAAAGGAAAGACCCAGTACTTC CASSPPGTKGKTQYF
NA 17 TRBJ1-2 TRBD1 TRBV14 TGTGCCAGCAGCCAAGAAGGAGGACCAGGGGGGATCTATGGCTACACCTTC CASSQEGGPGGIYGYTF
NA 11 TRBJ1-1 NA TRBV10-3 TGTGCCATCAGTGAGGGTTTTGAAGCTTTCTTT CAISEGFEAFF
NA 15 TRBJ1-5 NA TRBV7-2 TGTGCCAGCAGCCTAGGCGGCTGGGGCAATCAGCCCCAGCATTTT CASSLGGWGNQPQHF
NA 12 TRBJ1-1 NA TRBV18 TGTGCCAGCTCACCGAAGAACACTGAAGCTTTCTTT CASSPKNTEAFF
NA 15 TRBJ1-4 NA TRBV9 TGTGCCAGCAGCGTAGCTGCGGGGATACGGGAAAAACTGTTTTTT CASSVAAGIREKLFF
NA 15 TRBJ2-7 TRBD2 TRBV7-2 TGTGCCAGCAGCCCTATGGCGGGAGAAGGTTACGAGCAGTACTTC CASSPMAGEGYEQYF
NA 14 TRBJ1-5 NA TRBV12-5 TGTGCTAGTGGCAACCCTCCAAGCAATCAGCCCCAGCATTTT CASGNPPSNQPQHF
NA 15 TRBJ1-2 NA TRBV7-2 TGTGCCAGCAGCTTAGGCCCCCGTCCAGGGACTGGCTACACCTTC CASSLGPRPGTGYTF
few 14 TRBJ2-3 NA TRBV11-3 TGTGCCAGCAGCTTCGTCGGGAGCACAGATACGCAGTATTTT CASSFVGSTDTQYF
NA 16 TRBJ2-3 NA TRBV28 TGTGCCAGCAGTCCGCTGGGGCTAGCCAGCACAGATACGCAGTATTTT CASSPLGLASTDTQYF
NA 15 TRBJ2-7 NA TRBV7-9 TGTGCCAGCAGCCCCACGACCTTCCGGACCCACGAGCAGTACTTC CASSPTTFRTHEQYF
NA 13 TRBJ1-1 NA TRBV27 TGTGCCAGCAGTCGACAGGCTGGTAATGAAGCTTTCTTT CASSRQAGNEAFF